One T cell receptor beta chain is described in this entry. The record originates from a study of blood T cell repertoires in COVID-19. In the study overall: Donors in the United States, Italy and Spain gave samples during acute or convalescent COVID-19. T cells, B-cell-depleted T cells, or PBMCs provided the cDNA or gDNA that served as material.

As handled by the study authors: Amplification of reference gene primers provided the estimated nucleated cell counts. Sequencing used immunoSEQ multiplex PCR; TCRdb keeps in-frame clones, though not all of them. Clone size and the V and J calls come from that table; the DNA yielded D and trimming. The sample gives 99,000 or so clones, approximately 87% of which show up once; about 15% is in the top ten. The TCR sequence derives from a man aged 45-65 years with acute or convalescent COVID-19. Sequences were obtained from peripheral blood.

The CDR3 spells CASGLTGTGSEQYF. For the CDR3, the DNA is TGTGCTAGTGGTTTGACCGGGACAGGGAGCGAGCAGTACTTC. The chain combines TRBV12-5 with TRBJ2-7; 9 bases match TRBD1. The germline V gene encodes CDR1 LGHNT and CDR2 FRNRAP. CDR3 length equals 14 residues. The ends lost 2 bases at V and 6 bases at J; junction bases unmatched: 5.